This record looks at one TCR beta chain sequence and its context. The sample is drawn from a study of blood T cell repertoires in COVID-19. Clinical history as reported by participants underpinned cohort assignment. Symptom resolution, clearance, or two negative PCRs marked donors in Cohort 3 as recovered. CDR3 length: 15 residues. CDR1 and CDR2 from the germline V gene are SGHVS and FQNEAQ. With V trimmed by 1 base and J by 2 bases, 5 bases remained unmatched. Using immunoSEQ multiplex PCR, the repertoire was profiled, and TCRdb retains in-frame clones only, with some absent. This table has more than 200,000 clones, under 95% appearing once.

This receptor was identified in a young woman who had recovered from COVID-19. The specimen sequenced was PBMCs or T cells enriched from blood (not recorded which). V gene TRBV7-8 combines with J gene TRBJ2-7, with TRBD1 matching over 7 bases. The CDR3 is CASSLDMDRTYEQYF. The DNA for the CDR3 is TGTGCCAGCAGCTTAGATATGGACAGGACCTACGAGCAGTACTTC.